What follows are 20 T cell receptor beta chains derived from one specimen sequenced in a study of vaccination effects on CD4 cells after COVID-19. Prior to sequencing, the ViraFEST assay stimulated PBMC with viral peptide pools, which expanded the antigen-specific CD4+ T cells. Once cultured for 9 to 11 days, the cells underwent separation to obtain CD4+ T cells. None of the vaccinated had previously contracted SARS-CoV-2, and their nucleocapsid antibodies tested negative. Assay used: immunoSEQ multiplex PCR; TCRdb lists only in-frame clones, some missing. The table includes roughly 33,000 clones, 60% to 75% detected once. The antigens of these receptors remain unknown. The sequences come from CD4+ T cells from PBMCs cultured with HCoV-OC43 spike peptides, collected before COVID-19 vaccination. The sample's subset: HCoV-OC43 spike overlapping peptide pool stimulation. The receptors were sampled from a human donor who received a COVID-19 vaccine.

This clone was detected a few times. This sequence joins TRBV11-2 and TRBJ2-7; 10 bases are a match to TRBD1. Per the germline V gene, CDR1 is SGHAT and CDR2 is FQNNGV. Trimming took 6 bases from V and 2 from J; bases not matched to a gene: 4. This CDR3 has 14 residues. CDR3: CASRIGTGAYEQYF. CDR3 nucleotide sequence: TGTGCCAGCAGGATCGGGACAGGGGCCTACGAGCAGTACTTC. The complete variable domain, with remaining parts taken from reference TRBV11-2 and TRBJ2-7, reads EAGVAQSPRYKIIEKRQSVAFWCNPISGHATLYWYQQILGQGPKLLIQFQNNGVVDDSQLPKDRFSAERLKGVDSTLKIQPAKLEDSAVYLCASRIGTGAYEQYFGPGTRLTVT.

The rearrangement uses TRBV18 and TRBJ1-5; maybe TRBD1 (5 bases). Trimming took off 6 bases at V and 5 bases at J, with 11 bases between the two ends. The CDR3 is 13 residues long. CDR1 and CDR2 (germline): KGHSH, LQKENI. The CDR3 here is CASSAGGYQPQHF. The CDR3 DNA is TGTGCCAGCTCCGCTGGGGGGTATCAGCCCCAGCATTTT.

The genes are TRBV5-1 and TRBJ1-2; D is uncertain. CDR1 and CDR2 (germline): SGHRS, YFSETQ. V gave up 0 bases and J gave up 3 bases, with 6 bases separating them. The CDR3 totals 13 residues. For the CDR3, the DNA is TGCGCCAGCAGCTTGGGGACCGACTATGGCTACACCTTC. Amino acid sequence: CASSLGTDYGYTF.

This chain joins TRBV6-1 and TRBJ2-3, with 8 positions matching TRBD2. V lost 3 bases, J lost 2 bases, and 7 bases stayed unmatched. Germline assignment: CDR1 MNHNS and CDR2 SASEGT. This CDR3 is built from 16 residues. This CDR3 is CASSEVAGYFTDTQYF. The CDR3 DNA follows: TGTGCCAGCAGTGAGGTAGCGGGGTACTTCACAGATACGCAGTATTTT.

The chain employs TRBV29-1 and TRBJ2-7; D perhaps matches TRBD2 (6 bases). Trimming shortened V by 1 base and J by 0 bases, and 13 bases separated the two germline ends. Per germline, CDR1 SQVTM and CDR2 ANQGSEA. The length of the CDR3 is 15 residues. The CDR3 reads CSVEGIGGHSYEQYF. The CDR3 DNA follows: TGCAGCGTTGAAGGTATCGGGGGTCACTCCTACGAGCAGTACTTC.

This clone was picked up a small number of times. The CDR3 spells CASSPLTGANSPLHF. The CDR3 DNA follows: TGTGCCAGCAGTCCCCTGACAGGGGCGAATTCACCCCTCCACTTT. The chain employs TRBV28 and TRBJ1-6; 8 bases fit TRBD1. V was clipped by 5 bases and J by 7 bases; unmatched bases: 7. CDR1 is MDHEN and CDR2 is SYDVKM in the germline V gene. The CDR3 covers 15 residues.

CDR3 coding DNA: TGTGCCAGCAGCCAATCCTTCGGCTCCTACAATGAGCAGTTCTTC. Protein product: CASSQSFGSYNEQFF. The J gene is TRBJ2-1, the V gene TRBV3-1 (or the pseudogene TRBV3-2); the D is unclear. This CDR3 region has 15 residues. The V end was cut by 2 bases, the J end by 0 bases, with 8 bases between. Germline values: CDR1 LGHDT, CDR2 YNNKEL (reference sequence).

The V gene is TRBV4-3, the J gene TRBJ2-7; D ambiguous. Germline V gene data show CDR1 as LGHNA and CDR2 as YSLEER. The CDR3 has 16 residues. V lost 0 bases and J 4 bases, leaving 16 bases between the germline ends. This CDR3 reads CASSQEGAGRAYEQYF. As DNA, the CDR3 is TGCGCCAGCAGCCAAGAAGGTGCAGGCCGGGCGTACGAGCAGTACTTC.

The chain links TRBV3-1 (or the pseudogene TRBV3-2) to TRBJ2-5; 7 bases map to TRBD1. The CDR3 spans 15 residues. Germline V gives CDR1 LGHDT, CDR2 YNNKEL (reference sequence). With 4 bases clipped from V and 1 base from J, the junction kept 6 bases outside the gene matches. CDR3 region: CASSPYRDSQETQYF. CDR3 in DNA: TGTGCCAGCAGCCCATATAGGGACAGCCAAGAGACCCAGTACTTC.

The V and J genes are TRBV27 and TRBJ2-5; 12 positions match TRBD1. The V gene's germline CDR1 is MNHEY and CDR2 SMNVEV (reference sequence). The V segment lost 3 bases and the J segment 5 bases; nucleotides outside the gene matches: 4. The CDR3 covers 15 residues. DNA for the CDR3: TGTGCCAGCAGTTTCGGGACAGGGGGCAGGGAGACCCAGTACTTC. This gives the protein CASSFGTGGRETQYF.

The V gene is TRBV10-3, the J gene TRBJ1-1, with D tentatively TRBD1 (6 bases). V was cut by 4 bases and J by 8 bases, with 17 bases left in between. Germline lookup yields CDR1 ENHRY and CDR2 SYGVKD. CDR3 length equals 14 residues. CDR3: CAISGGTPTNEAFF. The DNA for the CDR3 is TGTGCCATCAGTGGGGGGACACCGACGAACGAAGCTTTCTTT.

The genes are TRBV5-1 and TRBJ1-3; 11 bases align to TRBD1. Germline values: CDR1 SGHRS, CDR2 YFSETQ. CDR3 length equals 17 residues. The junction had 5 bases not matched to a gene; V was cut back by 3 bases and J by 0 bases. Written as DNA, the CDR3 is TGCGCCAGCAGCTGGGGACAGGGGGTTACCTCTGGAAACACCATATATTTT. This sequence encodes CASSWGQGVTSGNTIYF.

V is TRBV5-3 and J is TRBJ1-3; D not certain. TRBV5-3 is known as an ORF, though its function is uncertain. Trimming took 2 bases from V and 0 from J, leaving 6 bases between them. CDR3 size: 14 residues. CDR3 DNA: TGTGCCAGAAGCTTAAAGAACTCTGGAAACACCATATATTTT. It codes for CARSLKNSGNTIYF.

The rearrangement links TRBV14 to TRBJ1-2, with a possible D match to TRBD1 (5 bases). In germline, CDR1 is SGHDN, CDR2 FVKESK. Trimming removed 11 bases at V and 5 bases at J, with 9 bases between. The CDR3 consists of 10 residues. The CDR3 here is CAVRDYGYTF. The CDR3 nucleotides read TGTGCCGTCAGGGATTATGGCTACACCTTC.

V gene TRBV19 combines with J gene TRBJ2-4; D unresolved. Germline V gene data show CDR1 as LNHDA and CDR2 as SQIVND (reference sequence). The CDR3 totals 15 residues. Between the trimmed V and J ends, which lost 1 base and 0 bases, there was a span of 7 bases. In DNA, the CDR3 is TGTGCCAGTAGTATAGCCCTGGGAGCCAAAAACATTCAGTACTTC. It codes for CASSIALGAKNIQYF.

The chain employs TRBV2 and TRBJ2-1; a weak D match, TRBD2 (5 bases). CDR3 length: 14 residues. The V gene lost 6 bases and the J gene lost 7 bases, with 16 bases spanning the gap. Germline values: CDR1 SNHLY, CDR2 FYNNEI. The CDR3 bases are TGTGCCAGCAGGGCGGAGAGGGTAGGGAATGAGCAGTTCTTC. The encoded protein is CASRAERVGNEQFF.

This chain connects TRBV12-5 to TRBJ2-2; 13 bases agree with TRBD2. The CDR3 is 21 residues long. V lost 6 bases and J lost 3; bases outside the gene matches: 19. The germline CDR1 and CDR2 sequences are LGHNT and FRNRAP. The CDR3 DNA is TGTGCTAGTGGACCACTACTAGCGGGGGGGATTAAATCACCCGACACCGGGGAGCTGTTTTTT. Translation: CASGPLLAGGIKSPDTGELFF.

The CDR3 coding sequence is TGCAGTGCTAGTGGACTAGCGGGGGGTACAGATACGCAGTATTTT. Translating it yields CSASGLAGGTDTQYF. The chain recombines TRBV20-1 with TRBJ2-3; 14 bases line up with TRBD2. CDR1 is DFQATT and CDR2 is SNEGSKA in the germline V gene (reference sequence). The CDR3 contains 15 residues. J was trimmed by 3 bases and V by 3 bases; bases with no gene match: 2.

This chain joins TRBV6-1 and TRBJ2-7, with D perhaps TRBD1 (5 bases). CDR1 and CDR2 (germline): MNHNS, SASEGT. V lost 2 bases to trimming and J lost 6 bases, with 17 bases between them. This CDR3 spans 15 amino acids. The CDR3 DNA reads as TGTGCCAGCAGTGAACCGATTGCAGGGTCAGGCGAGCAGTACTTC. Protein product: CASSEPIAGSGEQYF.

This clone was seen a handful of times. CDR3 bases: TGTGCCTGGAGTAGGCAGCACGAGACCCAGTACTTC. Translated: CAWSRQHETQYF. The genes are TRBV30 and TRBJ2-5; D gene ambiguous. CDR3 length: 12 residues. V shed 2 bases and J shed 5 bases, with 9 bases lying between them. Germline CDR1 reads GTSNPN; CDR2 reads SVGIG (reference sequence).